This T cell receptor (beta chain) was recorded in a study of cytomegalovirus exposure and HLA in healthy donors. Study overall: Of all 360 or so donors who were genotyped, roughly 81% belonged to the Caucasian-associated ancestry cluster. Whole-study results and caveats: Some TCR beta chains (164 of them) were listed as cytomegalovirus-associated. Accurate prediction of HLA-A and HLA-B alleles (for most subjects) was reportedly achieved from TCR beta sequences. Most TCR sequences were seen very rarely across donors, but some public TCRs occurred in many.

The length of the CDR3 is 13 residues. The germline CDR1 and CDR2 sequences are GTSNPN and SVGIG (reference sequence). On this clone: Its antigen is undetermined. A junction boundary mismatches the germline segment, possibly from a read error.

A multiplex PCR was run with 60 Vbeta primers and 13 Jbeta primers. The protocol was immunoSEQ multiplex PCR, while the TCRdb copy is restricted to in-frame clones and leaves out a portion. The repertoire holds approximately 54,000 clones, 82% seen once, with 2.5% to 3.5% in the top ten. Sequencing input: PBMCs. The J gene is TRBJ2-6, the V gene TRBV30; a weak D match, TRBD1 (5 bases). This receptor was taken from a woman under 30 in good health and CMV-seronegative. As DNA, the CDR3 is TGTGCCTGGAGTTTTTCTGGGGCCAACGGCCTGACTTTC. It translates to CAWSFSGANGLTF.